These 17 T cell receptor beta chains were sequenced from one sample in a study of cytomegalovirus exposure and HLA in healthy donors. The PCR was carried out with 60 Vbeta primers and 13 Jbeta primers. Assay: immunoSEQ multiplex PCR; the TCRdb copy retains only in-frame clones and omits some. The table records under 200,000 clones, 60% to 85% of them present only once. Sequencing was done on a sample of PBMCs. These receptors were taken from a woman aged 50 to 65 in good health and CMV-seropositive.

This clone came up a few times. The chain carries TRBV6-5 and TRBJ2-7; 7 bases are a match to TRBD2. The CDR3 is 15 amino acids. Trimming cost V 2 bases and J 2 bases; bases outside gene matches: 6. Germline V gene data show CDR1 as MNHEY and CDR2 as SVGAGI. CDR3 in amino acids: CASSYNTRGAYEQYF. The CDR3 DNA is TGTGCCAGCAGTTACAACACCCGGGGGGCCTACGAGCAGTACTTC.

This clone was detected many times. This chain connects TRBV5-5 to TRBJ1-5; 7 bases fit TRBD1. The CDR3 is 14 amino acids. The V gene's germline CDR1 is SGHKS and CDR2 YYEKEE (reference sequence). J was trimmed by 5 bases and V by 1 base; bases with no gene match: 3. Here the CDR3 DNA reads TGTGCCAGCAGCTTGTGGGACAGAGATCAGCCCCAGCATTTT. Translation gives CASSLWDRDQPQHF.

This chain connects TRBV6-6 to TRBJ2-2; tentative D call: TRBD1 (6 bases). There are 14 residues in the CDR3. The ends were cut back, 6 bases at V and 4 bases at J, with 12 bases in the middle. Germline CDR1 MNHNY, CDR2 SVGAGI (reference sequence). CDR3 sequence (DNA): TGTGCCAGCAGCAACAGGGTTCCCACCGGGGAGCTGTTTTTT. This encodes CASSNRVPTGELFF.

The V and J genes are TRBV27 and TRBJ2-7; the match to TRBD1 covers 10 bases. This CDR3 contains 15 residues. V lost 2 bases to trimming and J lost 4 bases; unmatched junction nucleotides: 5. Germline V gene lookup returns CDR1 MNHEY and CDR2 SMNVEV (reference sequence). CDR3: CASSLTGTGAYEQYF. Written as DNA, the CDR3 is TGTGCCAGCAGTTTAACTGGGACAGGGGCATACGAGCAGTACTTC.

This clone turned up a few times. The V and J genes are TRBV29-1 and TRBJ2-1; 7 bases match TRBD2. The V segment lost 8 bases and the J segment 10 bases; nucleotides outside the gene matches: 11. This CDR3 has 12 amino acids. Germline V gene sequence: CDR1 SQVTM, CDR2 ANQGSEA. The CDR3 here is CSSLRGTSEQFF. In nucleotides, the CDR3 is TGCAGCTCCCTGCGGGGGACCTCGGAGCAGTTCTTC.

V and J are TRBV11-2 and TRBJ2-7, with a tentative D call TRBD2 (5 bases). The V and J ends lost 1 base and 2 bases respectively, with 9 bases between them. This CDR3 is 14 amino acids long. Germline CDR1 and CDR2: SGHAT and FQNNGV. The CDR3 nucleotides are TGTGCCAGCAGCTTAGGGTTCGGGGCCTACGAGCAGTACTTC. Its translation: CASSLGFGAYEQYF.

This clone appeared a single time. The genes are TRBV5-4 and TRBJ2-5; perhaps TRBD1 as D (5 bases). The CDR3 sequence is 13 residues long. Trimming cost V 6 bases and J 2 bases, with 11 bases left between them. Germline CDR1 reads SGHNT; CDR2 reads YYREEE (reference sequence). CDR3 residues: CASTLTGQETQYF. The CDR3 nucleotides read TGTGCCAGCACCCTAACAGGTCAAGAGACCCAGTACTTC.

The chain links TRBV5-4 to TRBJ2-3; D uncertain. Germline CDR1 is SGHNT and CDR2 is YYREEE (reference sequence). The CDR3 sequence is 15 residues long. Between the trimmed V and J ends, which lost 1 base and 2 bases, there was a span of 11 bases. CDR3 amino acids: CASSLFLAPTDTQYF. DNA for the CDR3: TGTGCCAGCAGCTTGTTCTTAGCCCCCACAGATACGCAGTATTTT.

With regard to this clone: One end of the junction does not line up with germline, which may come from a read error. The rearrangement uses TRBV7-9 and TRBJ2-5, with D maybe TRBD1 (5 bases). This CDR3 has 12 amino acids. Looked up from germline, CDR1 is SEHNR and CDR2 is FQNEAQ (reference sequence). CDR3 DNA: TGTTCCAGCAGCGAGACAGAAGAGACCCAGTACTTC. This gives the protein CSSSETEETQYF.

Concerning this clone itself: The junction departs from the called germline gene at one end, perhaps through a read error. The sample holds other DNA sequences that translate to the same CDR3. The chain recombines TRBV6-1 with TRBJ2-2, with D maybe TRBD1 (6 bases). The germline CDR1 and CDR2 sequences are MNHNS and SASEGT. The CDR3 runs to 14 residues. The CDR3 spells CASIGQRSTGELFF. The CDR3 DNA follows: TGCGCCAGCATCGGACAGCGTTCCACCGGGGAGCTGTTTTTT.

CDR3 amino acids: CASSLGGGYSNQPQHF. DNA of the CDR3: TGTGCCAGCAGTTTAGGGGGGGGTTATAGCAATCAGCCCCAGCATTTT. The rearrangement joins TRBV28 to TRBJ1-5; maybe TRBD1 (5 bases). Per the germline V gene, CDR1 is MDHEN and CDR2 is SYDVKM. V was shortened by 2 bases and J by 0 bases, with 11 bases between the two germline ends. There are 16 residues in the CDR3.

This chain joins TRBV5-1 and TRBJ1-1; 9 bases align to TRBD1. The V gene end was trimmed by 4 bases and the J gene end by 1 base; junction bases not matched to a gene: 8. The CDR3 has 16 residues. Germline-derived CDR1 and CDR2 are SGHRS and YFSETQ. CDR3 region: CASSPNWTGENTEAFF. The CDR3 DNA is TGCGCCAGCAGCCCTAACTGGACAGGGGAGAACACTGAAGCTTTCTTT.

This clone was recorded a few times. This chain links TRBV6-1 with TRBJ2-7, with 9 nucleotides matching TRBD1. Germline V gives CDR1 MNHNS, CDR2 SASEGT. The CDR3 extends over 14 amino acids. After removal of 10 bases from V and 5 bases from J, the junction contained 12 bases not matched to a gene. The chain's CDR3 is CAIVEGTGYDEQYF. CDR3 nucleotides: TGTGCCATCGTAGAAGGGACAGGGTACGACGAGCAGTACTTC.

This chain uses TRBV4-1 with TRBJ2-1; TRBD2 agrees at 10 bases. This CDR3 is built from 21 residues. V dropped 5 bases and J dropped 0; count of bases not matched to a gene: 19. Germline CDR1 MGHRA, CDR2 YSYEKL. Written as DNA, the CDR3 is TGCGCCAGCAGCTCCTCTTCGGGAACTAGCGGGATCGTTAGCTCCTACAATGAGCAGTTCTTC. Protein sequence: CASSSSSGTSGIVSSYNEQFF.

The J gene is TRBJ2-1, the V gene TRBV29-1; TRBD2 aligns across 8 bases. In germline, CDR1 is SQVTM, CDR2 ANQGSEA. With 5 bases clipped from V and 4 bases from J, the junction kept 13 bases outside the gene matches. The CDR3 covers 16 residues. The CDR3 DNA reads TGCAGCGTTACTCAATCTTGGGCTAGCGGGTACAATGAGCAGTTCTTC. Residues: CSVTQSWASGYNEQFF.

This clone was detected a few times. DNA of the CDR3: TGTGCCAGCAGTGATACGGGACAGCCCGGTGGTACTGAAGCTTTCTTT. Translation gives CASSDTGQPGGTEAFF. V and J are TRBV6-1 and TRBJ1-1; 7 bases match TRBD1. V was pared by 3 bases and J by 5 bases, with 12 bases of the junction left unmatched. The germline V gene encodes CDR1 MNHNS and CDR2 SASEGT. The CDR3 covers 16 residues.

The chain couples TRBV5-6 to TRBJ1-1; possible D gene TRBD1, 5 bases. Trimming took 4 bases from V and 4 from J, leaving 11 bases between them. The CDR3 runs 13 residues. Germline CDR1 reads SGHDT; CDR2 reads YYEEEE. Here the CDR3 reads CASSLGEATEAFF. CDR3 nucleotides: TGTGCCAGCAGCCTAGGGGAAGCCACTGAAGCTTTCTTT.